The clone carrying this T cell receptor beta chain appeared many times. The sample belongs to a study of T cell repertoires in cytomegalovirus infection. Whole-study context: The public TCR beta signatures pointed to both CMV infection and matching HLA type.

TCRdb reprocessed the reads with MiXCR, giving one entry per CDR3 protein. The sample consists of 350,000 to 500,000 distinct CDR3 sequences, approximately 33% of them appearing once. Germline CDR1 is LNHDA and CDR2 is SQIVND (reference sequence). The CDR3 extends over 15 amino acids. Trimming pared 5 bases from V and 1 base from J, leaving 12 bases between. Specimen: PBMCs. The rearrangement joins TRBV19 to TRBJ1-5; D uncertain. The TCR originated in a human donor in good health (CMV status not recorded). Some clones in this sample may be carry-over from other donors' samples. CDR3 sequence: CASSQTTISNQPQHF. The CDR3 region has the DNA TGTGCCAGTAGTCAAACAACAATAAGCAATCAGCCCCAGCATTTT.